This T cell receptor (beta chain) was retrieved from a study of T cell responses to AZD1222 COVID-19 vaccine. The table came from immunoSEQ multiplex PCR; TCRdb's copy has only in-frame clones and leaves some out. The sample has fewer than 150,000 clones; 75% to 95% are singletons. The material was peripheral blood, obtained on day 0 of AZD1222 vaccination. The origin of this receptor is an adult in good health.

CDR3: CASSTGQGATKNIQYF. Written as DNA, the CDR3 is TGCGCCAGCAGCACGGGACAGGGGGCAACCAAAAACATTCAGTACTTC. The chain joins TRBV5-1 to TRBJ2-4, with 12 positions matching TRBD1. With V trimmed by 4 bases and J by 2 bases, 4 bases remained unmatched. CDR1 and CDR2 from the germline V gene are SGHRS and YFSETQ. The CDR3 covers 16 residues.